Listed below are T cell receptor beta chains from one sample, sequenced in a study of blood T cell repertoires in COVID-19. Repertoires were generated with immunoSEQ multiplex PCR, while TCRdb's copy carries only in-frame clones and drops some. This table has about 190,000 clones, approximately 85% appearing once. Sequencing input: peripheral blood. These receptors came from a woman between 70 and 85 years old with active or convalescent COVID-19. Each CDR3 is given with its conserved first and last residue. Each record gives: CDR3 protein, CDR3 DNA, J gene, clone size, D gene, CDR3 length, V gene. The D gene is left open where the match is weak. Not all rows give a size; the values are once, few, many and, for expanded clones, a class.

CDR3: CASSLGTSGFYEQYF
DNA: TGTGCCAGCAGTTTAGGGACTAGCGGGTTCTACGAGCAGTACTTC
J: TRBJ2-7
size: NA
D: TRBD2
length: 15
V: TRBV11-2

CDR3: CATSVYTGGVGELFF
DNA: TGTGCCACCAGTGTTTATACAGGGGGAGTCGGGGAGCTGTTTTTT
J: TRBJ2-2
size: NA
D: TRBD1
length: 15
V: TRBV24-1

CDR3: CATSRLGANGNTIYF
DNA: TGTGCCACCAGCAGACTGGGGGCGAACGGAAACACCATATATTTT
J: TRBJ1-3
size: NA
D: NA
length: 15
V: TRBV15

CDR3: CASSSPGLAHNEQFF
DNA: TGTGCCAGCAGCTCACCGGGACTAGCCCACAATGAGCAGTTCTTC
J: TRBJ2-1
size: NA
D: TRBD2
length: 15
V: TRBV7-9

CDR3: CASTPGQGGEKLFF
DNA: TGTGCCAGTACCCCGGGACAGGGGGGGGAAAAACTGTTTTTT
J: TRBJ1-4
size: NA
D: TRBD1
length: 14
V: TRBV19

CDR3: CASSLGLAGNEQFF
DNA: TGTGCCAGCAGCCTCGGACTAGCGGGAAATGAGCAGTTCTTC
J: TRBJ2-1
size: once
D: TRBD2
length: 14
V: TRBV7-3

CDR3: CAWRPGQGIYGYTF
DNA: TGTGCCTGGAGACCGGGACAGGGGATCTATGGCTACACCTTC
J: TRBJ1-2
size: NA
D: TRBD1
length: 14
V: TRBV30

CDR3: CASSREPRTENTEAFF
DNA: TGCGCCAGCAGTCGGGAACCACGGACAGAGAACACTGAAGCTTTCTTT
J: TRBJ1-1
size: NA
D: NA
length: 16
V: TRBV23-1

CDR3: CASSLASPLGEQFF
DNA: TGTGCCAGCAGTTTGGCTAGTCCCCTTGGTGAGCAGTTCTTC
J: TRBJ2-1
size: NA
D: NA
length: 14
V: TRBV28

CDR3: CASSRGGAGELFF
DNA: TGTGCCAGCAGCCGTGGGGGCGCCGGGGAGCTGTTTTTT
J: TRBJ2-2
size: few
D: NA
length: 13
V: TRBV7-9

CDR3: CASSLSRGREQYF
DNA: TGTGCCAGCAGTTTATCGCGGGGGCGTGAGCAGTACTTC
J: TRBJ2-7
size: NA
D: NA
length: 13
V: TRBV27

CDR3: CASSRGTASYEQYF
DNA: TGTGCCAGCAGCCGAGGGACAGCGTCCTACGAGCAGTACTTC
J: TRBJ2-7
size: NA
D: TRBD1
length: 14
V: TRBV11-2

CDR3: CASGRSRDSEAFF
DNA: TGTGCCAGCGGACGATCGAGGGATTCGGAAGCTTTCTTT
J: TRBJ1-1
size: NA
D: NA
length: 13
V: TRBV6-5

CDR3: CASSLLPGLAGVTQKWETQYF
DNA: TGCGCCAGCAGCTTGCTTCCGGGACTAGCGGGAGTCACCCAAAAATGGGAGACCCAGTACTTC
J: TRBJ2-5
size: once
D: TRBD2
length: 21
V: TRBV5-1

CDR3: CASRRQGAVNEQFF
DNA: TGTGCCAGCAGGAGACAGGGGGCTGTCAATGAGCAGTTCTTC
J: TRBJ2-1
size: NA
D: TRBD1
length: 14
V: TRBV2

CDR3: CASSGNRVDGYTF
DNA: TGTGCCAGCAGTGGGAACCGGGTGGATGGCTACACCTTC
J: TRBJ1-2
size: NA
D: NA
length: 13
V: TRBV25-1

CDR3: CASSLASETQYF
DNA: TGCGCCAGCAGCTTGGCGTCAGAGACCCAGTACTTC
J: TRBJ2-5
size: NA
D: NA
length: 12
V: TRBV5-1

CDR3: CASSPLHADNEQFF
DNA: TGTGCCAGCTCACCTCTCCACGCGGACAATGAGCAGTTCTTC
J: TRBJ2-1
size: NA
D: NA
length: 14
V: TRBV18

CDR3: CASRQGGGANVLTF
DNA: TGTGCCAGCCGCCAGGGCGGTGGGGCCAACGTCCTGACTTTC
J: TRBJ2-6
size: NA
D: NA
length: 14
V: TRBV28